The T cell receptor beta chain described here comes from a study of control samples from healthy donors and cancer patients. CDR1 is MNHNS and CDR2 is SASEGT in the germline V gene. V was clipped by 2 bases and J by 3 bases, with 13 bases between them. The CDR3 length is 15 residues. Using immunoSEQ multiplex PCR, the repertoire was profiled, and TCRdb retains in-frame clones only, with some absent. The data hold around 100,000 clones, with more than 75% observed a single time. The sequence was obtained from a woman aged 45 to 65 in good health. The material sequenced was blood. V usage is TRBV6-1 and J usage is TRBJ2-5, with D maybe TRBD2 (7 bases). In DNA, the CDR3 is TGTGCCAGCAGTGAAAAGGGGGGGACGAAAGAGACCCAGTACTTC. The encoded protein is CASSEKGGTKETQYF.